This T cell receptor beta chain emerged from a study of blood T cell repertoires in COVID-19. About the research overall: The study drew acute and convalescent COVID-19 samples from the United States, Italy and Spain. T cells, B-cell-depleted T cells, or PBMCs provided the cDNA or gDNA that served as material.

Original processing notes: Amplification with reference gene primers provided the estimates of nucleated cell counts. Libraries were prepared by immunoSEQ multiplex PCR; TCRdb keeps only in-frame clonotypes and omits some of them. The D gene and trimming were derived from the DNA, and the V and J assignments and clone size from that table. Here the sample spans about 120,000 clones, 75% to 90% being singletons. V lost 0 bases and J lost 5; bases outside the gene matches: 7. The CDR3 spans 16 residues. Germline V gene lookup returns CDR1 SGHAT and CDR2 FQNNGV. The V gene is TRBV11-2, the J gene TRBJ2-7; 10 bases are a match to TRBD2. This sequence originates from a young man with acute or convalescent COVID-19. Material for sequencing was peripheral blood. CDR3 sequence (DNA): TGTGCCAGCAGCTTAGAAGGAGGGCTAGCGGGAGACGAGCAGTACGTC. Amino acid sequence: CASSLEGGLAGDEQYV.